This T cell receptor beta chain is drawn from a study of blood T cell repertoires in COVID-19. Study summary: Acute and convalescent COVID-19 samples came from the United States, Italy and Spain. PBMCs, B-cell-depleted T cells, or T cells were the source of the cDNA or gDNA that made up the material.

Original processing notes: Amplifying reference gene primers gave estimates of nucleated cell counts. Measured with immunoSEQ multiplex PCR; TCRdb has only the in-frame clones, and not every one. That table supplies the V and J calls and clone size; D and trimming were determined from the DNA. The sample holds around 65,000 clones; nearly 85% are singletons and the top ten take about two fifths. Germline V gene sequence: CDR1 SEHNR, CDR2 FQNEAQ (reference sequence). There are 15 residues in the CDR3. Trimming took 3 bases from V and 1 from J; bases not matched to a gene: 3. This chain links TRBV7-9 with TRBJ2-3; 8 nucleotides align to TRBD1. This receptor was taken from a human donor in a cohort sampled during active COVID-19. Specimen: peripheral blood. CDR3 nucleotides: TGTGCCAGCAGCTTTTGGGGACAGGGCACAGATACGCAGTATTTT. It encodes CASSFWGQGTDTQYF.